One sample yielded the 20 T cell receptor beta chains listed below, sequenced in a study of blood T cell repertoires in COVID-19. This table comes from immunoSEQ multiplex PCR, and its TCRdb copy is limited to in-frame clones, with some not included. The sample lists about 270,000 clones, around 89% occurring once. The source material was PBMCs or T cells enriched from blood (not recorded which). The receptors stem from a woman in her twenties or thirties with acute COVID-19.

This chain links TRBV7-2 with TRBJ2-7, with TRBD2 identical over 11 bases. Germline-derived CDR1 and CDR2 are SGHTA and FQGNSA. Trimming at V came to 5 bases and at J to 5 bases, leaving 5 bases not matched to a gene. This CDR3 is built from 14 residues. CDR3 nucleotide sequence: TGTGCCAGCAGCGTCGGACTAGCGGGTCACGAGCAGTACTTC. Its protein product is CASSVGLAGHEQYF. The whole variable domain, filled in from reference TRBV7-2 and TRBJ2-7, reads GAGVSQSPSNKVTEKGKDVELRCDPISGHTALYWYRQSLGQGLEFLIYFQGNSAPDKSGLPSDRFSAERTGGSVSTLTIQRTQQEDSAVYLCASSVGLAGHEQYFGPGTRLTVT.

CDR3 coding DNA: TGTGCCAGCAGCTTTGCTTCTAGCGAAACCTACGAGCAGTACTTC. Translated: CASSFASSETYEQYF. The rearrangement joins TRBV12-1 to TRBJ2-7; the tabulated D call, TRBD2, remains unverified against the DNA. TRBV12-1 is designated a pseudogene. CDR3 length: 15 residues.

The CDR3 bases are TGTGCCAGTAGTATAATGCCGGGACAGGGTTACAATGAGCAGTTCTTC. This gives the protein CASSIMPGQGYNEQFF. The chain is built from TRBV19 and TRBJ2-1; 9 bases match TRBD1. The length of the CDR3 is 16 residues. Germline V gives CDR1 LNHDA, CDR2 SQIVND (reference sequence). Losses at the gene ends were 2 bases for V and 4 bases for J; bases not matched to a gene: 6. The full variable domain, completed using reference TRBV19 and TRBJ2-1, is DGGITQSPKYLFRKEGQNVTLSCEQNLNHDAMYWYRQDPGQGLRLIYYSQIVNDFQKGDIAEGYSVSREKKESFPLTVTSAQKNPTAFYLCASSIMPGQGYNEQFFGPGTRLTVL.

Regarding this clone: The junction departs from germline at one end; a sequencing error may be responsible. V is TRBV4-3 and J is TRBJ2-7; D perhaps matches TRBD2 (7 bases). The CDR3 totals 14 residues. The V gene's germline CDR1 is LGHNA and CDR2 YSLEER. This chain's CDR3 is CASSQDGRGAEQCF. CDR3 DNA: TGCGCCAGCAGCCAAGATGGGAGGGGGGCCGAGCAGTGCTTC.

The genes are TRBV7-9 and TRBJ1-1; 7 nucleotides match TRBD1. Losses at the gene ends were 6 bases for V and 5 bases for J; bases not matched to a gene: 9. In germline, CDR1 is SEHNR, CDR2 FQNEAQ (reference sequence). This CDR3 region has 14 residues. This CDR3 is CASSQTGLGTEAFF. As DNA, the CDR3 is TGTGCCAGCAGTCAGACAGGGTTGGGGACTGAAGCTTTCTTT.

This clone was seen a single time. The V and J genes are TRBV29-1 and TRBJ2-7, with TRBD2 matching 12 bases. CDR3 size: 13 residues. V lost 4 bases, J lost 7 bases, and 5 bases stayed unmatched. Germline CDR1 reads SQVTM; CDR2 reads ANQGSEA. CDR3 amino acids: CSVAGTSGSEQYF. CDR3 DNA: TGCAGCGTTGCGGGGACTAGCGGGTCGGAGCAGTACTTC.

The rearrangement links TRBV3-1 (or the pseudogene TRBV3-2) to TRBJ1-2, with D possibly matching TRBD1 (6 bases). CDR3 length: 16 residues. Germline loops: CDR1 LGHDT, CDR2 YNNKEL (reference sequence). Trimming cost V 2 bases and J 8 bases, with 21 bases left between them. This CDR3 is CASSQPRGGIRYGYTF. In DNA, the CDR3 is TGTGCCAGCAGCCAACCCCGGGGGGGCATAAGATACGGCTACACCTTC.

This clone has just a few counts. The CDR3 region has the DNA TGCAGCGCCGCGGACAGTCCGGGCCGGACAGATACGCAGTATTTT. Its translation: CSAADSPGRTDTQYF. The chain has TRBV29-1 and TRBJ2-3; possible D gene TRBD1, 6 bases. V was pared by 7 bases and J by 3 bases, with 20 bases between. CDR1 and CDR2 from the germline V gene are SQVTM and ANQGSEA. The CDR3 contains 15 residues.

The chain employs TRBV6-2 or TRBV6-3 and TRBJ2-3; D call uncertain. The CDR3 is 14 residues long. V was clipped by 0 bases and J by 7 bases, with 11 bases between them. Germline lookup yields CDR1 MNHEY and CDR2 SVGEGT. This CDR3 reads CASSYSQTRNTQYF. The DNA of the CDR3 is TGTGCCAGCAGTTACTCCCAGACTCGGAATACGCAGTATTTT.

The chain uses TRBV28 and TRBJ2-6, with 8 bases fitting TRBD1. Germline V CDR1 and CDR2: MDHEN, SYDVKM. The CDR3 runs to 17 residues. V lost 6 bases and J lost 0; bases outside the gene matches: 7. The CDR3 loop reads CASSPGTGISGANVLTF. CDR3 nucleotide sequence: TGTGCCAGCAGCCCCGGGACAGGTATCTCTGGGGCCAACGTCCTGACTTTC.

The J gene is TRBJ1-2, the V gene TRBV5-1; TRBD1 matches 7 bases. V gave up 1 base and J gave up 8 bases; unmatched junction bases: 5. Germline CDR1 reads SGHRS; CDR2 reads YFSETQ. The length of the CDR3 is 13 residues. CDR3 DNA sequence: TGCGCCAGCAGCTTGACAGGGGTAGGCGGCTACACCTTC. It yields the protein CASSLTGVGGYTF.

This chain connects TRBV19 to TRBJ1-3; D might be TRBD1 (5 bases). Per the germline V gene, CDR1 is LNHDA and CDR2 is SQIVND (reference sequence). The CDR3 is 14 residues long. Trimming took 5 bases from V and 4 from J, leaving 12 bases between them. The CDR3 protein is CASSPQGIGNTIYF. The CDR3, as DNA: TGTGCCAGTAGTCCGCAGGGAATCGGAAACACCATATATTTT.

V and J are TRBV7-9 and TRBJ2-2, with 12 nucleotides matching TRBD2. The CDR3 length is 15 residues. Germline CDR1 reads SEHNR; CDR2 reads FQNEAQ (reference sequence). V dropped 8 bases and J dropped 6; count of bases not matched to a gene: 7. The CDR3 sequence: CASLRLAGAAGELFF. The CDR3 DNA sequence: TGTGCCAGCCTCCGACTAGCGGGAGCAGCCGGGGAGCTGTTTTTT. The whole variable domain, filled in from reference TRBV7-9 and TRBJ2-2, reads DTGVSQNPRHKITKRGQNVTFRCDPISEHNRLYWYRQTLGQGPEFLTYFQNEAQLEKSRLLSDRFSAERPKGSFSTLEIQRTEQGDSAMYLCASLRLAGAAGELFFGEGSRLTVL.

This chain uses TRBV4-3 with TRBJ2-1; tentative D call: TRBD2 (6 bases). This CDR3 has 18 residues. Germline V lookup: CDR1 LGHNA, CDR2 YSLEER. V shed 1 base and J shed 0 bases, with 16 bases lying between them. CDR3 sequence reads: CASSQVSRGISSYNEQFF. The CDR3 DNA sequence: TGCGCCAGCAGCCAAGTATCTCGCGGGATTAGCTCCTACAATGAGCAGTTCTTC.

This clone appeared once. This rearrangement joins TRBV9 to TRBJ2-1; a possible D gene is TRBD1 (6 bases). V shed 1 base and J shed 5 bases, with 16 bases lying between them. The CDR3 contains 16 residues. Germline values: CDR1 SGDLS, CDR2 YYNGEE. The DNA of the CDR3 is TGTGCCAGCAGCGTAACTTCCCAGGGGTTTGACAATGAGCAGTTCTTC. Its protein is CASSVTSQGFDNEQFF.

V usage is TRBV28 and J usage is TRBJ2-7; 7 bases agree with TRBD1. From germline, CDR1 is MDHEN and CDR2 SYDVKM. After removal of 8 bases from V and 1 base from J, the junction contained 8 bases not matched to a gene. CDR3 length equals 14 residues. The CDR3 protein is CASLSQGESYEQYF. CDR3 DNA sequence: TGTGCCAGCCTATCCCAGGGGGAATCCTACGAGCAGTACTTC.

The rearrangement joins TRBV29-1 to TRBJ2-1; 10 nucleotides match TRBD2. The CDR3 has 14 residues. The V gene end was trimmed by 7 bases and the J gene end by 9 bases; junction bases not matched to a gene: 12. Germline loops: CDR1 SQVTM, CDR2 ANQGSEA. CDR3 protein: CSDILAGSGPEQFF. In DNA, the CDR3 is TGCAGCGACATACTAGCGGGATCGGGCCCTGAGCAGTTCTTC.

This clone has only one observation. The V gene is TRBV11-2, the J gene TRBJ1-1, with D maybe TRBD1 (6 bases). V lost 4 bases and J lost 5, with 20 bases in between. Germline V gene data show CDR1 as SGHAT and CDR2 as FQNNGV. The CDR3 length is 16 residues. CDR3 sequence: CASSSQHGGGGTEAFF. CDR3 coding DNA: TGTGCCAGCAGCTCCCAGCATGGAGGGGGGGGGACTGAAGCTTTCTTT. Complete variable domain (other parts from reference TRBV11-2 and TRBJ1-1): EAGVAQSPRYKIIEKRQSVAFWCNPISGHATLYWYQQILGQGPKLLIQFQNNGVVDDSQLPKDRFSAERLKGVDSTLKIQPAKLEDSAVYLCASSSQHGGGGTEAFFGQGTRLTVV.

This sequence joins TRBV5-4 and TRBJ1-5; 7 bases line up with TRBD1. There are 15 residues in the CDR3. Trimming took 4 bases from V and 3 from J; bases not matched to a gene: 7. CDR1 and CDR2 from the germline V gene are SGHNT and YYREEE (reference sequence). The CDR3 reads CASSATGDVNQPQHF. CDR3 sequence (DNA): TGTGCCAGCAGCGCTACAGGGGACGTCAATCAGCCCCAGCATTTT. Using reference TRBV5-4 and TRBJ1-5 for the parts outside the CDR3, the full variable domain is ETGVTQSPTHLIKTRGQQVTLRCSSQSGHNTVSWYQQALGQGPQFIFQYYREEENGRGNFPPRFSGLQFPNYSSELNVNALELDDSALYLCASSATGDVNQPQHFGDGTRLSIL.

The rearrangement links TRBV28 to TRBJ1-5, with D unclear. Between the trimmed V and J ends, which lost 6 bases and 4 bases, there was a span of 10 bases. The CDR3 contains 13 residues. The germline V gene encodes CDR1 MDHEN and CDR2 SYDVKM. CDR3 residues: CASSLAGNQPQHF. For the CDR3, the DNA is TGTGCCAGCAGCCTGGCGGGGAATCAGCCCCAGCATTTT.